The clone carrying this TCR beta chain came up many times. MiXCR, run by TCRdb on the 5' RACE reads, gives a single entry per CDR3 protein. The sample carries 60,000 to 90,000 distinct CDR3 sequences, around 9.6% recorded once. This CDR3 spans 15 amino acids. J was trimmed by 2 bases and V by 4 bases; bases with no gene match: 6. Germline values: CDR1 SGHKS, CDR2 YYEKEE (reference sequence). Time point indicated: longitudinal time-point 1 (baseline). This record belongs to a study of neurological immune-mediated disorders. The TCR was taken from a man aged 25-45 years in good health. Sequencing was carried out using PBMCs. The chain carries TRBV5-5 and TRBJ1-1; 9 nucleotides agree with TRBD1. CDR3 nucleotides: TGTGCCAGCAGCCAAGGACAGGGGCTCAACACTGAAGCTTTCTTT. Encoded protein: CASSQGQGLNTEAFF.